The 18 T cell receptor beta chains below come from one sample, sequenced in a study of T cells in Graves' hyperthyroidism and ophthalmopathy. Amplification of TCR beta CDR3 regions was performed using RNA transcripts as template. Initially, a first-round RT-PCR of the TCR CDR3 employed the HTBI primer set. Via MiXCR, TCRdb re-called the multiplex PCR reads, giving one row per CDR3 protein. Among hundreds of thousands of distinct CDR3 sequences, approximately 13% were seen once, and the ten largest hold over 8.5%. The sample comprised blood. The source of these receptors is a woman aged 18-35 years with Graves' hyperthyroidism.

This clonotype was seen ten or more times. V gene TRBV6-1 combines with J gene TRBJ2-2; no clear D gene. V gave up 6 bases and J gave up 6 bases, with 11 bases separating them. The CDR3 spans 13 residues. Germline V gives CDR1 MNHNS, CDR2 SASEGT. The CDR3: CASRPPGPGELFF. CDR3 nucleotide sequence: TGTGCCAGCAGGCCCCCAGGTCCCGGGGAGCTGTTTTTT.

There are many counts of this clonotype. The J gene is TRBJ1-2, the V gene TRBV20-1, with D unclear. The length of the CDR3 is 14 residues. Germline-derived CDR1 and CDR2 are DFQATT and SNEGSKA (reference sequence). Trimming left V 5 bases short and J 0 bases short, with 13 bases between. The CDR3 DNA reads as TGCAGTGCTGAAAGAGACACCTCTAACTATGGCTACACCTTC. It translates to CSAERDTSNYGYTF.

The J gene is TRBJ1-1, the V gene TRBV2; D may be TRBD1 (5 bases). Per the germline V gene, CDR1 is SNHLY and CDR2 is FYNNEI. The V end lost 3 bases, the J end lost 3 bases, and 11 bases lay between the germline ends. The CDR3 extends over 14 amino acids. This CDR3 is CASSDGRDDTEAFF. In nucleotides, the CDR3 is TGTGCCAGCAGTGACGGCAGGGATGACACTGAAGCTTTCTTT.

This clonotype was counted at least ten times. The gene calls are TRBV12-3 or TRBV12-4 and TRBJ2-1; 9 bases line up with TRBD2. Trimming took 6 bases from V and 7 from J; bases not matched to a gene: 10. The CDR3 runs 15 residues. In DNA form, the CDR3 reads TGTGCCAGCAGACTGAGCGGGGGGTGGAGGAATGAGCAGTTCTTC. It encodes CASRLSGGWRNEQFF.

This clonotype was counted between two and nine times. J is TRBJ1-1 and V is TRBV19; TRBD1 aligns across 7 bases. The CDR3 has 15 amino acids. Germline V CDR1 and CDR2: LNHDA, SQIVND (reference sequence). The ends lost 4 bases at V and 1 base at J; junction bases unmatched: 6. The CDR3 sequence is CASSTHRGQNTEAFF. The CDR3 coding sequence is TGTGCCAGTAGTACCCACAGGGGACAGAACACTGAAGCTTTCTTT.

Many counts were recorded for this clonotype. The chain joins TRBV2 to TRBJ2-2; 9 bases line up with TRBD1. The germline V gene encodes CDR1 SNHLY and CDR2 FYNNEI. The CDR3 sequence is 14 residues long. V lost 5 bases to trimming and J lost 7 bases; unmatched junction nucleotides: 5. Here the CDR3 DNA reads TGTGCCAGCAGTCCTGACAGGGGGGACGGGGAGCTGTTTTTT. This translates into CASSPDRGDGELFF.

This clonotype was seen at least ten times. CDR3 protein: CASNLDRGLDQPQHF. CDR3 sequence (DNA): TGTGCCAGCAACCTGGACAGGGGCTTGGATCAGCCCCAGCATTTT. The chain couples TRBV12-3 or TRBV12-4 to TRBJ1-5; 9 bases align to TRBD1. The junction had 9 bases not matched to a gene; V was cut back by 7 bases and J by 5 bases. This CDR3 comprises 15 residues.

This clonotype was observed many times. V usage is TRBV6-1 and J usage is TRBJ2-3; 7 nucleotides agree with TRBD1. CDR3 length: 15 residues. Per germline, CDR1 MNHNS and CDR2 SASEGT. Trimming cost V 5 bases and J 1 base; bases outside gene matches: 6. CDR3 sequence: CASSSAGTGTDTQYF. CDR3 nucleotide sequence: TGTGCCAGCAGTTCCGCCGGGACAGGCACAGATACGCAGTATTTT.

This clonotype was recorded many times. The chain employs TRBV14 and TRBJ1-4; perhaps TRBD1 as D (6 bases). CDR1 is SGHDN and CDR2 is FVKESK in the germline V gene. The CDR3 runs to 22 residues. V was cut by 0 bases and J by 0 bases, with 26 bases left in between. The CDR3 is CASSQELIGGPATYATNEKLFF. The CDR3 DNA reads TGTGCCAGCAGCCAAGAATTAATAGGGGGTCCGGCCACCTATGCAACTAATGAAAAACTGTTTTTT.

The table lists this clonotype with a few counts. This chain joins TRBV19 and TRBJ1-5, with D perhaps TRBD1 (6 bases). Germline values: CDR1 LNHDA, CDR2 SQIVND (reference sequence). This CDR3 has 15 residues. The ends were cut back, 4 bases at V and 6 bases at J, with 16 bases in the middle. The CDR3 DNA sequence: TGTGCCAGTAGTAGCAAGGGGGAACGGTTTCAGCCCCAGCATTTT. Protein sequence: CASSSKGERFQPQHF.

This clonotype has a count of ten or more. This chain joins TRBV11-3 and TRBJ2-2, with D possibly TRBD2 on 6 matching bases. The V gene's germline CDR1 is SGHNT and CDR2 YENEEA. Trimming shortened V by 3 bases and J by 3 bases, and 11 bases separated the two germline ends. CDR3 length: 15 amino acids. This chain's CDR3 is CASSFLGRDTGELFF. CDR3 DNA: TGTGCCAGCAGCTTCCTCGGGAGAGACACCGGGGAGCTGTTTTTT.

This chain connects TRBV4-3 to TRBJ2-7; D is unresolved. CDR3 size: 14 residues. Germline V gives CDR1 LGHNA, CDR2 YSLEER. V was cut by 1 base and J by 4 bases, with 11 bases left in between. The CDR3 protein is CASSQGQDAYEQYF. The CDR3 nucleotides are TGCGCCAGCAGCCAAGGGCAGGATGCTTACGAGCAGTACTTC.

This clonotype was seen at least ten times. The rearrangement links TRBV12-3 or TRBV12-4 to TRBJ1-1, with D hard to call. There are 16 residues in the CDR3. V was shortened by 2 bases and J by 1 base, with 14 bases between the two germline ends. The CDR3 loop is CASSLFPARTNTEAFF. CDR3 coding DNA: TGTGCCAGCAGTTTATTTCCTGCGCGGACGAACACTGAAGCTTTCTTT.

In this sample, this clonotype turned up many times. V is TRBV10-3 and J is TRBJ2-7, with 10 bases aligning to TRBD2. This CDR3 contains 17 residues. Germline values: CDR1 ENHRY, CDR2 SYGVKD. The ends lost 6 bases at V and 3 bases at J; junction bases unmatched: 14. The CDR3 DNA is TGTGCCATCAGACAAATTGGGAGCGGGAGGGGTAACTACGAGCAGTACTTC. Protein product: CAIRQIGSGRGNYEQYF.

In the case of this clonotype: At one end, the junction sequence differs from germline, possibly due to a read error. The chain uses TRBV27 and TRBJ1-1; D call uncertain. The CDR3 length is 13 residues. Per the germline V gene, CDR1 is MNHEY and CDR2 is SMNVEV (reference sequence). CDR3 in DNA: TGTGCCAGCAGTTGGAGGGAATTCACTGAAGCTCTCTTT. Protein sequence: CASSWREFTEALF.

The sample holds many counts of this clonotype. This rearrangement joins TRBV28 to TRBJ1-5; 8 nucleotides line up with TRBD1. V was pared by 5 bases and J by 6 bases, with 3 bases of the junction left unmatched. The germline V gene encodes CDR1 MDHEN and CDR2 SYDVKM. The CDR3 length is 13 residues. The DNA of the CDR3 is TGTGCCAGCAGTCCAGGGGGCACTCAGCCCCAGCATTTT. The encoded protein is CASSPGGTQPQHF.

This clonotype has a count of ten or more. The chain recombines TRBV19 with TRBJ2-7; 7 positions agree with TRBD1. Germline assignment: CDR1 LNHDA and CDR2 SQIVND (reference sequence). Trimming removed 4 bases from V and 4 bases from J; junction bases left unmatched: 13. The CDR3 loop spans 16 amino acids. The CDR3 nucleotides read TGTGCCAGTAGTAGAAGCCGACAGGGTACAGCGTACGAGCAGTACTTC. Its protein is CASSRSRQGTAYEQYF.

A word on this clonotype: The junction departs from germline at one end; a sequencing error may be responsible. This CDR3 is CASSQEALAGATDF. The CDR3 DNA reads TGTGCCAGCAGCCAAGAGGCCTTAGCGGGGGCGACAGATTTT. J is TRBJ2-3 and V is TRBV3-1; TRBD2 agrees at 9 bases. The CDR3 is 14 residues long. Per the germline V gene, CDR1 is LGHDT and CDR2 is YNNKEL (reference sequence).